A selection of T cell receptor beta chains follows, all from one sample in a study of cytomegalovirus exposure and HLA in healthy donors. Using immunoSEQ multiplex PCR, the repertoire was profiled, and TCRdb retains in-frame clones only, with some absent. This sample has roughly 140,000 clones, with around 80% found just once. The sequencing input was PBMCs. All receptors derive from a man younger than 45 in good health and CMV-seropositive. Both conserved end residues are part of each CDR3. The D gene is left open where the match is weak. Clone sizes are given selectively: once, few, many, or a class where the clone is expanded.

clone_size	j_call	v_call	d_call	cdr3_nt	cdr3_aa
-	TRBJ2-4	TRBV6-4	TRBD1	TGTGCCAGCAGTGAGTTCGGACAGGGGCTACTAGCCAAAAACAGTCAGTACTTC	CASSEFGQGLLAKNSQYF
-	TRBJ1-1	TRBV18	TRBD1	TGTGCCAGCTCACGGGACAGACTGAACACTGAAGCTTTCTTT	CASSRDRLNTEAFF
few	TRBJ2-1	TRBV10-3	-	TGTGCCACCTACGGGGATGAGCAGTTCTTC	CATYGDEQFF
-	TRBJ2-1	TRBV6-5	TRBD1	TGTGCCAGCAGTTACACCCGACAGGGGGTGGGAGAGCAGTTCTTC	CASSYTRQGVGEQFF
-	TRBJ2-3	TRBV5-1	TRBD2	TGCGCCAGCAGCTTGGCCGGGACTAGAAGGACAGATACGCAGTATTTT	CASSLAGTRRTDTQYF
-	TRBJ2-6	TRBV28	TRBD1	TGTGCCAGCAGTTACGGGACAGAACTTCTTTCTGGGGCCAACGTCCTGACTTTC	CASSYGTELLSGANVLTF
-	TRBJ1-5	TRBV6-5	TRBD1	TGTGCCAGCAGTCGACAGGGTTTCCAGCCCCAGCATTTT	CASSRQGFQPQHF
-	TRBJ2-1	TRBV29-1	TRBD2	TGCAGCGTCGTGAGCGGGGAACTAAGCTCCTACAATGAGCAGTTCTTC	CSVVSGELSSYNEQFF
-	TRBJ1-4	TRBV4-1	-	TGCGCCAGCAGCCAAGTAAAGGGGGGGAGACAGTACGAAAAACTGTTTTTT	CASSQVKGGRQYEKLFF
-	TRBJ2-7	TRBV9	TRBD2	TGTGCCAGCAGCGCTGTCTCCTCGCTAGCGGGAGAAACCTACGAGCAGTACTTC	CASSAVSSLAGETYEQYF
-	TRBJ2-1	TRBV7-2	TRBD2	TGTGCCAGCAGGGTTTCCCCCGCGGGGGAATCCTCCTACAATGAGCAGTTCTTC	CASRVSPAGESSYNEQFF
-	TRBJ2-2	TRBV28	TRBD2	TGTGCCAGCAGTAAAATCGCTAGCGGCAACACCGGGGAGCTGTTTTTT	CASSKIASGNTGELFF
-	TRBJ2-6	TRBV6-5	-	TGTGCCAGCAGTTACTCATTACAGGCTGGGGCCAACGTCCTGACTTTC	CASSYSLQAGANVLTF
-	TRBJ2-3	TRBV9	TRBD2	TGTGCCAGCAGCGATGAAGCGGGAGGTCCAGATACGCAGTATTTT	CASSDEAGGPDTQYF
-	TRBJ1-2	TRBV28	-	TGTGCCAGCAACTATGTGCGTGACCCGTATGGCTACACCTTC	CASNYVRDPYGYTF
-	TRBJ2-5	TRBV4-3	TRBD2	TGCGCCAGCAGCCAAGCCTCCCCCGGAATAGCGGGGGGCCAAGAGACCCAGTACTTC	CASSQASPGIAGGQETQYF
-	TRBJ2-1	TRBV15	TRBD2	TGTGCCACCAGCAGAGACCCCCCGACTAGCGCCTTATACAATGAGCAGTTCTTC	CATSRDPPTSALYNEQFF
-	TRBJ1-5	TRBV30	TRBD1	TGTGCCTGGGCCCGGACAGGGGCAAATCAGCCCCAGCATTTT	CAWARTGANQPQHF
-	TRBJ1-1	TRBV7-2	TRBD1	TGTGCCAGCAGCTTATACGGGACAGGGAACACTGAAGCTTTCTTT	CASSLYGTGNTEAFF
-	TRBJ1-2	TRBV19	TRBD1	TGTGCCAGTAGTATAATAGGAGGGGGCCTCTATGGCTACACCTTC	CASSIIGGGLYGYTF
-	TRBJ2-7	TRBV4-1	-	TGCGCCAGCAGCCAACCCTTTTTTGATGGAGGCTTAGGTTACGAGCAGTACTTC	CASSQPFFDGGLGYEQYF
-	TRBJ1-5	TRBV15	-	TGTGCCACCAGCAGAGATTCAGTTAGCAATCAGCCCCAGCATTTT	CATSRDSVSNQPQHF
-	TRBJ2-3	TRBV7-9	TRBD1	TGTGCCAGCAGCTTCCGGGGACAGGTTCCAGATACGCAGTATTTT	CASSFRGQVPDTQYF
once	TRBJ1-2	TRBV15	TRBD1	TGTGCCACCAGCAGAAGGGGACAGCATAACTATGGCTACACCTTC	CATSRRGQHNYGYTF